These 16 T cell receptor beta chains originate from one sample sequenced in a study of CD8 T cells in ankylosing spondylitis. In TCRdb, the 5' RACE reads were re-called with MiXCR into one record per CDR3 protein. The profile shows about 250,000 distinct CDR3 sequences, 32% of them singletons. Input material: blood, either unsorted or a sorted T cell fraction (not recorded which). The source is a male donor with ankylosing spondylitis or in good health (not recorded which).

The V gene is TRBV11-2, the J gene TRBJ2-1; D might be TRBD1 or TRBD2, each matching 5 bases. CDR1 is SGHAT and CDR2 is FQNNGV in the germline V gene. Trimming took off 3 bases at V and 8 bases at J, with 26 bases between the two ends. The length of the CDR3 is 18 residues. CDR3 DNA sequence: TGTGCCAGCAGCTTGAGTTCGTGGGGACCCGCCAGGACCTATGAGCAGTTCTTC. This gives the protein CASSLSSWGPARTYEQFF.

The gene calls are TRBV13 and TRBJ2-7, with 8 bases lining up with TRBD2. CDR1 is PRHDT, CDR2 FYEKMQ, per germline (reference sequence). V lost 6 bases and J lost 6; bases outside the gene matches: 16. The CDR3 spans 16 residues. CDR3 protein: CASSTTVGGAPTEQYF. The CDR3 nucleotides are TGTGCCAGCAGTACCACTGTCGGGGGGGCCCCGACCGAGCAGTACTTC. Full variable domain (outside the CDR3, taken from reference TRBV13 and TRBJ2-7): AAGVIQSPRHLIKEKRETATLKCYPIPRHDTVYWYQQGPGQDPQFLISFYEKMQSDKGSIPDRFSAQQFSDYHSELNMSSLELGDSALYFCASSTTVGGAPTEQYFGPGTRLTVT.

This clonotype was counted a few times. V and J are TRBV20-1 and TRBJ2-7; 8 bases line up with TRBD2. V lost 7 bases, J lost 5 bases, and 10 bases stayed unmatched. CDR3 length: 13 amino acids. CDR1 and CDR2 from the germline V gene are DFQATT and SNEGSKA (reference sequence). CDR3 nucleotides: TGCAGTGTTTTCGGTAGCGGGGCCCACGAGCAGTACTTC. Encoded protein: CSVFGSGAHEQYF.

This chain uses TRBV18 with TRBJ2-3; 10 bases agree with TRBD2. The CDR3 runs 17 residues. The germline gives CDR1 KGHSH, CDR2 LQKENI. V gave up 2 bases and J gave up 0 bases; unmatched junction bases: 5. CDR3 in DNA: TGTGCCAGCTCACCAGAAGGACTAGCGGTCAGCACAGATACGCAGTATTTT. It is translated as CASSPEGLAVSTDTQYF.

This clonotype was observed a handful of times. The J gene is TRBJ1-5, the V gene TRBV12-3 or TRBV12-4; D is undetermined. The CDR3 is 16 amino acids. The ends were cut back, 1 base at V and 4 bases at J, with 14 bases in the middle. CDR3 nucleotide sequence: TGTGCCAGCAGTTTAGAGAGGTGGGTTCGGAATCAGCCCCAGCATTTT. This encodes CASSLERWVRNQPQHF.

This clonotype was detected a few times. V gene TRBV20-1 combines with J gene TRBJ2-3, with D perhaps matching TRBD2 (5 bases). V shed 6 bases and J shed 3 bases, with 13 bases lying between them. CDR3 length: 13 amino acids. The germline CDR1 and CDR2 sequences are DFQATT and SNEGSKA (reference sequence). The CDR3 DNA is TGCAGTGCCGGGGATTTTGATACAGATACGCAGTATTTT. It specifies CSAGDFDTDTQYF.

The J gene is TRBJ1-1, the V gene TRBV10-3, with TRBD1 as a possible D gene (5 bases). V was trimmed by 1 base and J by 1 base, leaving 7 bases between them. CDR3 length: 14 residues. CDR1 and CDR2 (germline): ENHRY, SYGVKD. This CDR3 is CAISEFDRNTEAFF. The CDR3 region has the DNA TGTGCCATCAGTGAGTTCGACAGGAACACTGAAGCTTTCTTT.

In regard to this clonotype: This may arise from a read error, as a much more abundant clone is one base away. This sequence joins TRBV20-1 and TRBJ2-3; 12 bases fit TRBD2. CDR3 length equals 15 residues. Germline CDR1 is DFQATT and CDR2 is SNEGSKA (reference sequence). This chain's CDR3 is CSASRTSGVADRQYF. CDR3 DNA sequence: TGCAGTGCTAGCCGGACTAGCGGGGTCGCAGATAGGCAGTATTTT.

The rearrangement uses TRBV20-1 and TRBJ2-1, with D possibly matching TRBD2 (7 bases). Trimming took 6 bases from V and 8 from J, leaving 17 bases between them. The CDR3 has 13 residues. Germline values: CDR1 DFQATT, CDR2 SNEGSKA (reference sequence). CDR3 sequence (DNA): TGCAGTGCGCCCTGGGGGGGCCAGGATGAGCAGTTCTTC. It translates to CSAPWGGQDEQFF.

This clonotype was detected a few times. The chain is built from TRBV3-1 and TRBJ1-1; unclear D gene. The CDR3 runs to 13 residues. Germline CDR1 LGHDT, CDR2 YNNKEL (reference sequence). V shed 3 bases and J shed 1 base, with 6 bases lying between them. The CDR3 is CASSQRENTEAFF. DNA for the CDR3: TGTGCCAGCAGCCAGCGGGAGAACACTGAAGCTTTCTTT.

This clonotype was recorded a few times. The chain uses TRBV9 and TRBJ1-2; TRBD1 aligns across 11 bases. This CDR3 comprises 13 residues. CDR1 is SGDLS, CDR2 YYNGEE, per germline. Trimming at V came to 3 bases and at J to 11 bases, leaving 6 bases not matched to a gene. The CDR3 sequence: CASSERGQGGYTF. CDR3 DNA sequence: TGTGCCAGCAGCGAGAGGGGACAGGGGGGATACACCTTC. Based on the CDR3 plus reference TRBV9 and TRBJ1-2, the full variable domain is DSGVTQTPKHLITATGQRVTLRCSPRSGDLSVYWYQQSLDQGLQFLIQYYNGEERAKGNILERFSAQQFPDLHSELNLSSLELGDSALYFCASSERGQGGYTFGSGTRLTVV.

V and J are TRBV12-3 or TRBV12-4 and TRBJ2-1, with TRBD2 as a possible D gene (7 bases). The CDR3 spans 14 residues. Trimming removed 8 bases from V and 0 bases from J, with 11 bases in between. CDR3 protein: CASPRGGSYNEQFF. DNA for the CDR3: TGTGCCAGCCCTAGGGGGGGCTCCTACAATGAGCAGTTCTTC.

This chain uses TRBV7-2 with TRBJ1-1; D gene uncertain. The V end lost 1 base, the J end lost 11 bases, and 14 bases lay between the germline ends. Germline loops: CDR1 SGHTA, CDR2 FQGNSA. The CDR3 is 13 amino acids. In DNA form, the CDR3 reads TGTGCCAGCAGCTTAGAAATCATCCGGCGGGCTTTCTTT. This translates into CASSLEIIRRAFF.

This clonotype has only one observation. The chain uses TRBV7-9 and TRBJ1-2, with D possibly TRBD1 on 6 matching bases. Germline V lookup: CDR1 SEHNR, CDR2 FQNEAQ (reference sequence). CDR3 size: 14 residues. The V end lost 7 bases, the J end lost 0 bases, and 12 bases lay between the germline ends. This CDR3 reads CASTQGISNYGYTF. CDR3 nucleotide sequence: TGTGCCAGCACCCAGGGGATATCTAACTATGGCTACACCTTC.

This clonotype was seen a few times. J is TRBJ2-2 and V is TRBV12-3 or TRBV12-4, with D hard to call. CDR3 size: 12 residues. With 7 bases removed from V and 9 bases from J, the gap between germline ends came to 12 bases. This chain's CDR3 is CASTSPPRELFF. The CDR3 bases are TGTGCCAGCACCTCCCCCCCGCGGGAGCTGTTTTTT.

The sample holds a few counts of this clonotype. The chain carries TRBV7-2 and TRBJ2-1; 11 bases map to TRBD2. The germline CDR1 and CDR2 sequences are SGHTA and FQGNSA. The CDR3 is made up of 16 amino acids. J lost 6 bases, V lost 1 base, and 5 bases had no gene match. The CDR3 DNA follows: TGTGCCAGCAGCTTAGTTAGCGGGGGGGCCATCAATGAGCAGTTCTTC. Translated, it gives CASSLVSGGAINEQFF.